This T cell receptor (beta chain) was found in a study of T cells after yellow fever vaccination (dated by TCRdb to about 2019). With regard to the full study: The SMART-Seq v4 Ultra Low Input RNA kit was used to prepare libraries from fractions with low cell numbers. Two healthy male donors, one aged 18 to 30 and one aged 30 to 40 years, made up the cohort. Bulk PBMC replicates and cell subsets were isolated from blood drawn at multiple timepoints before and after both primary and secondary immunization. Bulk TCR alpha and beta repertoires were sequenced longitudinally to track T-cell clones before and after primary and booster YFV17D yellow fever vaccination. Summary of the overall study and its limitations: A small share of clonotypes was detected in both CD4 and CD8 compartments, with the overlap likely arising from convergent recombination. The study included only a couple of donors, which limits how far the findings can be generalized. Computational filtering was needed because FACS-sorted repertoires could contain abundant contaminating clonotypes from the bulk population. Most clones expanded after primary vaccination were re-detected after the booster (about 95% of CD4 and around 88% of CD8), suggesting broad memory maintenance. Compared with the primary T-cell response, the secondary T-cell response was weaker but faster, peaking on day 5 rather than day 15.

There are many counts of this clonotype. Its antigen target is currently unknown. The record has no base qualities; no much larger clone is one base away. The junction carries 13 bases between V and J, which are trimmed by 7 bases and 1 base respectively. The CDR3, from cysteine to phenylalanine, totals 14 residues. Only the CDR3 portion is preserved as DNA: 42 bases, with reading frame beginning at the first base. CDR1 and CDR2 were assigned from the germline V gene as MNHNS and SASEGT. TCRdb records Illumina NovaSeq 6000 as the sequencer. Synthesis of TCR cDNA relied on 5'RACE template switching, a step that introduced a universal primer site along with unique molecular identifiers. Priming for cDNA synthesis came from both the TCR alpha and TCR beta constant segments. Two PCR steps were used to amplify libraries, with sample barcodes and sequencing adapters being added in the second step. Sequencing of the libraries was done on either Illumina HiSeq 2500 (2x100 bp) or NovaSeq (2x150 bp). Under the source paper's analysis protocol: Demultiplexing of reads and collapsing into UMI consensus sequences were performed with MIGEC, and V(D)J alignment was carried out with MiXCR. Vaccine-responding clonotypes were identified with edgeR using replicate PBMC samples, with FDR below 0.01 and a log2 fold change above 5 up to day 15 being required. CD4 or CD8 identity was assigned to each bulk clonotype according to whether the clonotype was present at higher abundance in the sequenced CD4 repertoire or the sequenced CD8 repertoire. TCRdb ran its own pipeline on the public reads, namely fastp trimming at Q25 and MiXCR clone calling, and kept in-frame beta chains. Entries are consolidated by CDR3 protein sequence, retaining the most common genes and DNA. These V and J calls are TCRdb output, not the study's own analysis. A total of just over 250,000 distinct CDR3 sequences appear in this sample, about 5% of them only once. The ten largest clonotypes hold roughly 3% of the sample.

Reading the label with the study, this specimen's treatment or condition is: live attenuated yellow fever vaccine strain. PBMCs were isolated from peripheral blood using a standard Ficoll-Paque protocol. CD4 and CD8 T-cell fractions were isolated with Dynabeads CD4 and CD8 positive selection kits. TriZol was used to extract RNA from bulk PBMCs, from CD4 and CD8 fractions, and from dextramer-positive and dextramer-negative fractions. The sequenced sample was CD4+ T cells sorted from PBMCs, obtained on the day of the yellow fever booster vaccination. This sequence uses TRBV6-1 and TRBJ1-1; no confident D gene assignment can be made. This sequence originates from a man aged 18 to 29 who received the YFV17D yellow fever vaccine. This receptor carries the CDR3 CASTDRASNTEAFF. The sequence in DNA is TGTGCCAGCACCGACCGGGCCTCGAACACTGAAGCTTTCTTT.